This T cell receptor (beta chain) was recovered during a study of OX40 agonist ivuxolimab in advanced cancers. Only in-frame clones appear in the TCRdb table, and some are missing; sequencing was by immunoSEQ multiplex PCR. The sample records roughly 29,000 clones, about 89% being singletons. V lost 5 bases to trimming and J lost 6 bases, with 8 bases between them. CDR1 and CDR2 (germline): MDHEN, SYDVKM. The CDR3 consists of 12 residues. The rearrangement joins TRBV28 to TRBJ2-1; D is unclear. The starting material was CD4+ or CD8+ T cells sorted from blood, obtained in a trial of the OX40 agonist ivuxolimab. The source of this sequence is an adult with an advanced solid tumor such as melanoma, head and neck, liver or kidney cancer. The CDR3 DNA reads TGTGCCAGCAGTCCTTCGCCCAATGAGCAGTTCTTC. Encoded protein: CASSPSPNEQFF. The full variable domain, completed using reference TRBV28 and TRBJ2-1, is DVKVTQSSRYLVKRTGEKVFLECVQDMDHENMFWYRQDPGLGLRLIYFSYDVKMKEKGDIPEGYSVSREKKERFSLILESASTNQTSMYLCASSPSPNEQFFGPGTRLTVL.